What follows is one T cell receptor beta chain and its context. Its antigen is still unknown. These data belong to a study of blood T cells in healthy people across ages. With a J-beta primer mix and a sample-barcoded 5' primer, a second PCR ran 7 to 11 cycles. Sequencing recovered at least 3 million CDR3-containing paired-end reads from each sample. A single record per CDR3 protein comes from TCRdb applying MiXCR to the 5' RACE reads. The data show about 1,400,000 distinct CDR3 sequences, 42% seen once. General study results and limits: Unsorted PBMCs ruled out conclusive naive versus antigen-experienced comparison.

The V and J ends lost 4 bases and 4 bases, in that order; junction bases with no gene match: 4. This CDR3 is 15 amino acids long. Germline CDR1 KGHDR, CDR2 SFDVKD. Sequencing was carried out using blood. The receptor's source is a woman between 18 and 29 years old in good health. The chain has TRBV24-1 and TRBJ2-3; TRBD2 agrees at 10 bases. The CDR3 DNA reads TGTGCCACCAGTGAGACCAGCGGGAGGGCAGATACGCAGTATTTT. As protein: CATSETSGRADTQYF.